Sequencing of this T cell receptor (beta chain) was carried out in a study of T cells in localized non-small cell lung cancer. Study-wide results and limits: Heterogeneity stays possible, as sequencing covered only one tumor region. Within adjacent lung there appeared a median roughly 60 of the top 100 tumor clones. Uninvolved adjacent lung had the highest recorded T cell clonality, with tumor below it. Longer overall survival was seen with higher T cell density measured in blood.

Generated by immunoSEQ multiplex PCR, the TCRdb table keeps only in-frame clones and is missing some. The repertoire holds approximately 1,200 clones, with around a quarter as singletons. For this clone: Antigen unknown.

Here the sequenced sample was normal lung tissue next to the tumor, taken before any cancer treatment. The sequence was collected from a woman aged 35-75 years with stage I squamous cell lung carcinoma.

CDR3 nucleotides: TGTGCCTGGAGAACTACCGGGACTAGCGCCAATGAGCAGTTCTTC. This translates into CAWRTTGTSANEQFF. V is TRBV30 and J is TRBJ2-1; 10 bases fit TRBD2. Germline V gene sequence: CDR1 GTSNPN, CDR2 SVGIG (reference sequence). The CDR3 runs 15 residues. With V trimmed by 3 bases and J by 6 bases, 8 bases remained unmatched.